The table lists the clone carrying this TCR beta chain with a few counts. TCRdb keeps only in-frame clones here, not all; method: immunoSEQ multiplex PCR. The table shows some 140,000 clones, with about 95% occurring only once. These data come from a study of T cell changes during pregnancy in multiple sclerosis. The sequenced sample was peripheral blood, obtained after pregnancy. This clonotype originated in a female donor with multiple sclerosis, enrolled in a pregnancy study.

The CDR3 DNA follows: TGTGCCATCAGCCCTGGACAGGATAACACTGAAGCTTTCTTT. Encoded protein: CAISPGQDNTEAFF. The rearrangement uses TRBV10-3 and TRBJ1-1; 7 bases fit TRBD1. The CDR3 has 14 residues. Germline V gene lookup returns CDR1 ENHRY and CDR2 SYGVKD. V lost 6 bases, J lost 2 bases, and 6 bases stayed unmatched.